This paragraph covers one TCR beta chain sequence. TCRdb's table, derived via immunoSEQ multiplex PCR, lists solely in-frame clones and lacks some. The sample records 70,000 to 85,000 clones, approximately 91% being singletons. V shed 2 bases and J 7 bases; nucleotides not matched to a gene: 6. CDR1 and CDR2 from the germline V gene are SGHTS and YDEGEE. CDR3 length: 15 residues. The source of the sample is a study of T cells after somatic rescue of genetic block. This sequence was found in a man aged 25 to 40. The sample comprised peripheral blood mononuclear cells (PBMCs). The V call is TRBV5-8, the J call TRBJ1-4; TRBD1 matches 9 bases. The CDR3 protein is CASSFPTGGSEKLFF. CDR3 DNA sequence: TGTGCCAGCAGCTTCCCGACAGGGGGTAGTGAAAAACTGTTTTTT.